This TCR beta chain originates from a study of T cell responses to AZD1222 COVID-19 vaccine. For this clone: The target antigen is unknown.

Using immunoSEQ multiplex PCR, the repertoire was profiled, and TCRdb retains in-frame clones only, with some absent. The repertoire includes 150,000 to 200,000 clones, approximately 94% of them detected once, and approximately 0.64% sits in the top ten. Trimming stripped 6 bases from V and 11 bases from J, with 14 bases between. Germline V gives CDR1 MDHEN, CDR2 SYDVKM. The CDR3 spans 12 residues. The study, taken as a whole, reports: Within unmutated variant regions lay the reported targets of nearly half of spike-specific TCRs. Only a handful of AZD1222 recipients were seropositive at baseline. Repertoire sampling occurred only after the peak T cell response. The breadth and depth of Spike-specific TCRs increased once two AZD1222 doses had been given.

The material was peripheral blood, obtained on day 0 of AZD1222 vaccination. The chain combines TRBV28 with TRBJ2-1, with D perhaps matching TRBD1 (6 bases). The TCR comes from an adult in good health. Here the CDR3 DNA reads TGTGCCAGCAGAGGCCGACAGGCTCAGCAGTTCTTC. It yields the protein CASRGRQAQQFF.